This T cell receptor beta chain was sequenced during a study of vaccination and CD4 T cells after COVID-19. CDR1 is MNHNS, CDR2 SASEGT, per germline. CDR3 length: 14 amino acids. The germline V and J ends were trimmed by 7 bases and 7 bases, with 16 bases remaining between them. TCRdb analysed the PCR reads with MiXCR anew, one entry per CDR3 protein. This sample yields just over 20,000 distinct CDR3 sequences, of which about 60% are seen a single time; less than 1.5% belongs to the top ten. The rearrangement joins TRBV6-1 to TRBJ2-2, with D tentatively TRBD1 (5 bases). The clonotype was recovered from a human donor who had recovered from COVID-19. Specimen: CD4+ T cells from blood, collected before SARS-CoV-2 vaccination. The CDR3 DNA reads TGTGCCAGCAACTTCAGGGAAAGGGGCGGGGAGCTGTTTTTT. It codes for CASNFRERGGELFF.